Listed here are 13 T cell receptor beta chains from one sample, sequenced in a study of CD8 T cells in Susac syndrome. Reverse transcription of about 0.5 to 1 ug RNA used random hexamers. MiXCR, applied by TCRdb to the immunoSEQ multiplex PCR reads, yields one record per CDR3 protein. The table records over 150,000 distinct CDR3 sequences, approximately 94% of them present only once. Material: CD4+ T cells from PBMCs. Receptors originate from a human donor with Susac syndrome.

As DNA, the CDR3 is TGTGCCAGCAGTTTACCTCCCGGGACAGGGACCTACGAGCAGTACTTC. Translating gives CASSLPPGTGTYEQYF. The rearrangement uses TRBV28 and TRBJ2-7, with 9 bases lining up with TRBD1. The V gene end was trimmed by 2 bases and the J gene end by 2 bases; junction bases not matched to a gene: 7. Per the germline V gene, CDR1 is MDHEN and CDR2 is SYDVKM. CDR3 length: 16 residues.

CDR3: CASSLRGLAKNIQYF. The CDR3 DNA reads as TGTGCCAGCAGCTTACGGGGCCTAGCCAAAAACATTCAGTACTTC. The chain employs TRBV5-6 and TRBJ2-4; either TRBD1 or TRBD2 may supply D (5 bases each). The V end was cut by 2 bases, the J end by 0 bases, with 9 bases between. The CDR3 consists of 15 residues. The germline gives CDR1 SGHDT, CDR2 YYEEEE.

The CDR3 DNA reads as TGTGCCACCAGTGATCCCTCAGGAGGGGGGGCCAACGTCCTGACTTTC. Its translation: CATSDPSGGGANVLTF. This sequence joins TRBV24-1 and TRBJ2-6, with D maybe TRBD2 (6 bases). Germline CDR1 KGHDR, CDR2 SFDVKD. The germline V and J ends were trimmed by 3 bases and 4 bases, with 12 bases remaining between them. The CDR3 totals 16 residues.

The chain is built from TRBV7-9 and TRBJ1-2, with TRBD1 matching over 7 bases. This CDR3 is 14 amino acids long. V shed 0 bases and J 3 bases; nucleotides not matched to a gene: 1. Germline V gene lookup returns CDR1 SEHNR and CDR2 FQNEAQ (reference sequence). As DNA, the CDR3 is TGTGCCAGCAGCTTAGCCGACAGGGACTATGGCTACACCTTC. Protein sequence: CASSLADRDYGYTF.

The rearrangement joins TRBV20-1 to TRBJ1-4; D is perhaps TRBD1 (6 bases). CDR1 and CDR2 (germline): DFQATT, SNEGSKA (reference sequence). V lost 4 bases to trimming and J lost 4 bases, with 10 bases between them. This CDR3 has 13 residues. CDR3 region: CSAKTGLNEKLFF. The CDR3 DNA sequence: TGCAGTGCTAAGACAGGTCTTAATGAAAAACTGTTTTTT.

CDR3 nucleotides: TGTGCCAGCAGCCAAGCACAGCTCCACGGAGGCTACACCTTC. Its translation: CASSQAQLHGGYTF. This chain uses TRBV3-1 with TRBJ1-2; D unclear. The CDR3 covers 14 residues. Between the trimmed V and J ends, which lost 1 base and 8 bases, there was a span of 14 bases. CDR1 is LGHDT and CDR2 is YNNKEL in the germline V gene (reference sequence).

The DNA for the CDR3 is TGCAGCGTGAGGAGTCGGTCAGGGGGCTACGAGCAGTACTTC. This sequence encodes CSVRSRSGGYEQYF. The V and J genes are TRBV29-1 and TRBJ2-7; 7 bases match TRBD1. The CDR3 contains 14 residues. Germline V gives CDR1 SQVTM, CDR2 ANQGSEA. The trim removed 6 bases at V and 3 bases at J, leaving 11 bases unmatched.

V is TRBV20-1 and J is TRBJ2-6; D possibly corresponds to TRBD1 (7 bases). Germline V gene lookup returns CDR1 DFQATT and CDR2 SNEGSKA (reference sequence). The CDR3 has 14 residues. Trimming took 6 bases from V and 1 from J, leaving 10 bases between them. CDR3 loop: CSARGTSGANVLTF. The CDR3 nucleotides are TGCAGTGCCAGGGGGACTTCTGGGGCCAACGTCCTGACTTTC.

This CDR3 is CASSTRDRAHEQYF. DNA for the CDR3: TGTGCCAGTAGTACCCGGGACAGGGCACACGAGCAGTACTTC. The chain carries TRBV19 and TRBJ2-7; 9 nucleotides align to TRBD1. This CDR3 spans 14 amino acids. The J segment lost 5 bases and the V segment lost 4 bases, leaving 6 bases of the junction unmatched. CDR1 and CDR2 from the germline V gene are LNHDA and SQIVND (reference sequence).

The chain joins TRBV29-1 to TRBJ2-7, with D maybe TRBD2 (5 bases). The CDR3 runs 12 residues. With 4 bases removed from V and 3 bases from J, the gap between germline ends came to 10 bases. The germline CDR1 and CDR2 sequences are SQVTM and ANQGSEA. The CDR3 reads CSVVAGRYEQYF. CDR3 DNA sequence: TGCAGCGTTGTCGCGGGCCGCTACGAGCAGTACTTC.

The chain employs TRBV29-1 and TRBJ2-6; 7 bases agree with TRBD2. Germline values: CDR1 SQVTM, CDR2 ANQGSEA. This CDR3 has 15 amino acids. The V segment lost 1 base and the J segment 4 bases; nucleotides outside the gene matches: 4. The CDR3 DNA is TGCAGCGTTGAAGGAGTCGGGAGGGGGGCCAACGTCCTGACTTTC. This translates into CSVEGVGRGANVLTF. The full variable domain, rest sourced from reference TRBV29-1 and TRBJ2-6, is SAVISQKPSRDICQRGTSLTIQCQVDSQVTMMFWYRQQPGQSLTLIATANQGSEATYESGFVIDKFPISRPNLTFSTLTVSNMSPEDSSIYLCSVEGVGRGANVLTFGAGSRLTVL.

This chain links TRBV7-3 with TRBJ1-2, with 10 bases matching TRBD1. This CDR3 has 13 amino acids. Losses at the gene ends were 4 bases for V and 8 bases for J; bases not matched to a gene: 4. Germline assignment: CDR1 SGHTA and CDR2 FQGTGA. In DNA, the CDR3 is TGTGCCAGCAGCTCCGGGACAGGGGAAGGCTACACCTTC. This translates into CASSSGTGEGYTF.

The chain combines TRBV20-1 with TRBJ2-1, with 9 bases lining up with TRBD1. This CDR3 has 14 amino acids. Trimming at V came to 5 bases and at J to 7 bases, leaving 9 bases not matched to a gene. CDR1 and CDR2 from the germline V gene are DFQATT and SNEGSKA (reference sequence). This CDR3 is CSAFPGQGGNEQFF. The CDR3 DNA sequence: TGCAGTGCTTTTCCGGGACAGGGAGGGAATGAGCAGTTCTTC.